These 16 T cell receptor beta chains share one sample of origin, sequenced in a study of T cells in Graves' hyperthyroidism and ophthalmopathy. From RNA transcripts, TCR beta CDR3 regions were amplified. The primer set for the first-round RT-PCR of the TCR CDR3 was HTBI. Using its own MiXCR run on the multiplex PCR reads, TCRdb lists one record per CDR3 protein. The table lists 450,000 to 700,000 distinct CDR3 sequences, about 45% of them singletons. Sequencing was done on a sample of peripheral blood or thyroid tissue (not recorded which). The receptors derive from an adult woman with Graves' disease, either hyperthyroidism or ophthalmopathy (not recorded which).

The rearrangement joins TRBV20-1 to TRBJ2-7, with TRBD1 matching over 8 bases. CDR3 size: 15 residues. Germline CDR1 reads DFQATT; CDR2 reads SNEGSKA (reference sequence). Losses at the gene ends were 3 bases for V and 1 base for J; bases not matched to a gene: 8. CDR3 sequence reads: CSASGPDRGSYEQYF. Here the CDR3 DNA reads TGCAGTGCTAGTGGACCAGACAGGGGATCCTACGAGCAGTACTTC.

This clonotype was found many times. The V gene is TRBV19, the J gene TRBJ1-5, with D maybe TRBD1 (6 bases). CDR1 and CDR2 (germline): LNHDA, SQIVND (reference sequence). Trimming removed 4 bases at V and 5 bases at J, with 15 bases between. The CDR3 runs 15 residues. CDR3 in amino acids: CASSTPQGLDQPQHF. In nucleotides, the CDR3 is TGTGCCAGTAGTACTCCACAGGGACTGGATCAGCCCCAGCATTTT.

In its sample, this clonotype was seen many times. The V and J genes are TRBV9 and TRBJ1-1; D gene ambiguous. V lost 0 bases and J 6 bases, leaving 12 bases between the germline ends. Germline V gene data show CDR1 as SGDLS and CDR2 as YYNGEE. CDR3 length equals 14 residues. CDR3 protein: CASSVESRVSEAFF. The CDR3 DNA sequence: TGTGCCAGCAGCGTAGAGTCGAGGGTTTCTGAAGCTTTCTTT.

This clonotype was observed many times. The genes are TRBV20-1 and TRBJ1-2; 7 bases map to TRBD1. Germline V gene lookup returns CDR1 DFQATT and CDR2 SNEGSKA (reference sequence). This CDR3 is built from 14 residues. The V and J ends lost 4 bases and 5 bases, in that order; junction bases with no gene match: 10. In DNA form, the CDR3 reads TGCAGTGCTAACGGCCCCGGGACAGAGTATGGCTACACCTTC. Translation gives CSANGPGTEYGYTF.

This rearrangement joins TRBV2 to TRBJ1-1; D might be TRBD1 (5 bases). Trimming cost V 6 bases and J 4 bases, with 12 bases left between them. Germline V gene lookup returns CDR1 SNHLY and CDR2 FYNNEI. CDR3 length: 13 residues. The CDR3 is CASRVGEGTEAFF. CDR3 DNA sequence: TGTGCCAGCAGAGTAGGGGAAGGCACTGAAGCTTTCTTT.

The chain links TRBV20-1 to TRBJ1-2; D unresolved. The V gene lost 1 base and the J gene lost 4 bases, with 19 bases spanning the gap. Germline CDR1 reads DFQATT; CDR2 reads SNEGSKA (reference sequence). The CDR3 runs 16 residues. The CDR3 here is CSARVWVVGVTYGYTF. The CDR3 DNA reads as TGCAGTGCTAGAGTGTGGGTGGTGGGTGTGACCTATGGCTACACCTTC.

This rearrangement joins TRBV6-1 to TRBJ1-2; possible D gene TRBD1, 5 bases. The ends were cut back, 10 bases at V and 4 bases at J, with 22 bases in the middle. The CDR3 totals 15 residues. Germline assignment: CDR1 MNHNS and CDR2 SASEGT. CDR3 bases: TGTGCCACCTGTGCTGGGACGCCCAGTATCTATGGCTACACCTTC. The encoded protein is CATCAGTPSIYGYTF.

The genes are TRBV19 and TRBJ2-2, with D uncertain. Germline CDR1 and CDR2: LNHDA and SQIVND (reference sequence). Trimming shortened V by 8 bases and J by 7 bases, and 2 bases separated the two germline ends. The CDR3 runs to 9 residues. This chain's CDR3 is CASHGELFF. The CDR3, as DNA: TGTGCCAGTCACGGGGAGCTGTTTTTT.

The chain links TRBV7-8 to TRBJ2-5, with D perhaps matching TRBD1 (7 bases). The V and J ends lost 1 base and 4 bases respectively, with 16 bases between them. CDR1 SGHVS and CDR2 FQNEAQ come from the germline V gene. The CDR3 extends over 16 amino acids. CDR3 sequence reads: CASSLGPGGRRETQYF. CDR3 sequence (DNA): TGTGCCAGCAGCTTAGGACCAGGGGGGCGCAGAGAGACCCAGTACTTC.

This clonotype was seen repeatedly, ten times or more. This sequence joins TRBV5-8 and TRBJ2-5; the D gene is possibly TRBD1 (6 bases). Germline assignment: CDR1 SGHTS and CDR2 YDEGEE. The CDR3 covers 20 residues. Trimming stripped 4 bases from V and 1 base from J, with 29 bases between. DNA of the CDR3: TGTGCCAGCAGCCCGGGACAAGGGCGGGCGTTGATGCCGTCCCAAGAGACCCAGTACTTC. Its protein is CASSPGQGRALMPSQETQYF.

The CDR3 loop is CASSLAGTGEETQHF. CDR3 DNA sequence: TGCGCCAGCAGCTTGGCCGGGACAGGGGAAGAGACCCAGCATTTT. The chain couples TRBV5-1 to TRBJ1-5; 10 bases are shared with TRBD1. The CDR3 length is 15 residues. The trim removed 0 bases at V and 11 bases at J, leaving 8 bases unmatched. Germline-derived CDR1 and CDR2 are SGHRS and YFSETQ.

At least ten counts were recorded for this clonotype. Relative to the germline gene, one junction end is altered; a read error may explain this. The genes are TRBV7-6 and TRBJ2-5; 9 nucleotides align to TRBD1. The CDR3 totals 12 residues. Germline V gene lookup returns CDR1 SGHVS and CDR2 FNYEAQ. CDR3 region: CASSLYRTGVDF. In nucleotides, the CDR3 is TGTGCCAGCAGCTTATATCGGACAGGGGTGGACTTC.

V and J are TRBV29-1 and TRBJ2-7; D call uncertain. Trimming left V 6 bases short and J 1 base short, with 13 bases between. The CDR3 is 13 amino acids. Looked up from germline, CDR1 is SQVTM and CDR2 is ANQGSEA. DNA of the CDR3: TGCAGCGTAGACGTGGGCGATTCCTACGAGCAGTACTTC. This encodes CSVDVGDSYEQYF.

This chain joins TRBV10-3 and TRBJ2-5, with 10 bases lining up with TRBD2. The CDR3 runs 16 residues. After removal of 7 bases from V and 3 bases from J, the junction contained 11 bases not matched to a gene. CDR1 is ENHRY and CDR2 is SYGVKD in the germline V gene. CDR3 nucleotides: TGTGCCATCACCCCCCCGGGCCTAGCGGGAGAAGAGACCCAGTACTTC. This translates into CAITPPGLAGEETQYF.

The gene calls are TRBV7-9 and TRBJ2-7, with D unclear. The J call may be faulty, since TRBJ2-5 better matches the DNA end. Germline CDR1 and CDR2: SEHNR and FQNEAQ (reference sequence). The CDR3 has 15 residues. The CDR3 DNA sequence: TGTGCCAGCAGCTCGGTGGGCCTTCACCAAGAGACCCAGTACTTC. Translated, it gives CASSSVGLHQETQYF.

The rearrangement links TRBV9 to TRBJ1-5, with D unclear. The CDR3 totals 12 residues. V lost 8 bases to trimming and J lost 3 bases, with 9 bases between them. In germline, CDR1 is SGDLS, CDR2 YYNGEE. CDR3 region: CASNRFNQPQHF. CDR3 bases: TGTGCCAGTAACCGTTTCAATCAGCCCCAGCATTTT.